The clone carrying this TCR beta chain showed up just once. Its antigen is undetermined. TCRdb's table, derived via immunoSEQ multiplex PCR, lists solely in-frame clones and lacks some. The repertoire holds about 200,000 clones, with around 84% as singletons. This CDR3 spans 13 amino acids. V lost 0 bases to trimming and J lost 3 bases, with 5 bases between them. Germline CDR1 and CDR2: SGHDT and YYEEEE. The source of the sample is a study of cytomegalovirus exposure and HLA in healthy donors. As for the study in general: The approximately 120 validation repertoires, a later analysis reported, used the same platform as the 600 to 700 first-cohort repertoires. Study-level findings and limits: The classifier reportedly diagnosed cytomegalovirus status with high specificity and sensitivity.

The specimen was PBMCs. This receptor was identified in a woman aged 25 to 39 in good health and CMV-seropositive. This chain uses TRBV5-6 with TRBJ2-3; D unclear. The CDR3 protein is CASSLGQTDTQYF. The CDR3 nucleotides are TGTGCCAGCAGCTTGGGGCAGACAGATACGCAGTATTTT.